This TCR beta chain was observed in a study of CD8 T cells in Susac syndrome. TCR beta sequencing covered blood CD8+ and CD4+ T cells. The CD8+ and CD4+ T cells were negatively isolated, with the TEMRA cells enriched by FACS. cDNA came from about 0.5 to 1 ug RNA primed by random hexamers. Multiplex immunoSEQ PCR targeted 54 Vbeta and 13 Jbeta TCR beta segments. MiXCR, run by TCRdb on the immunoSEQ multiplex PCR reads, gives a single entry per CDR3 protein. The sample consists of a few hundred thousand distinct CDR3 sequences, about 96% of them appearing once. V was shortened by 6 bases and J by 2 bases, with 17 bases between the two germline ends. The V gene's germline CDR1 is DFQATT and CDR2 SNEGSKA (reference sequence). CDR3 length: 14 residues.

This receptor was obtained from a human donor with multiple sclerosis. The specimen sequenced was CD4+ T cells from PBMCs. The rearrangement links TRBV20-1 to TRBJ2-7; tentative D call: TRBD1 (6 bases). The chain's CDR3 is CSAHPRGRTYEQYF. The DNA for the CDR3 is TGCAGTGCCCACCCCAGGGGACGAACCTACGAGCAGTACTTC.